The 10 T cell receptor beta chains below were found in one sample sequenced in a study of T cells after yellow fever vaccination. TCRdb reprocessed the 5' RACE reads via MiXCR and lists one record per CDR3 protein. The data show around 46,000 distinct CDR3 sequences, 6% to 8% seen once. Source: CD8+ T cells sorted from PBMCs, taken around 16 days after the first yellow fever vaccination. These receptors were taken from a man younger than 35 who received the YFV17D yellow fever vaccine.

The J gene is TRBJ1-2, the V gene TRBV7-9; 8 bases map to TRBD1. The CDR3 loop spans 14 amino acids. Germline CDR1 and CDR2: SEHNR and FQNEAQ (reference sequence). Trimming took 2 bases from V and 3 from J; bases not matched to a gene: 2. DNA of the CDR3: TGTGCCAGCAGCTTACAGGGGGCAGACTATGGCTACACCTTC. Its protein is CASSLQGADYGYTF.

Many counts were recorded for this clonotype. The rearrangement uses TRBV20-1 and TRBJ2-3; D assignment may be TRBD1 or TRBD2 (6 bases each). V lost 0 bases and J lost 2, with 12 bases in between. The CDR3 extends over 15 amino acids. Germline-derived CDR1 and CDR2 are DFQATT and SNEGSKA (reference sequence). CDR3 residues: CSARDLRGLTDTQYF. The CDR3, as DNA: TGCAGTGCTAGAGATCTCCGGGGGCTCACAGATACGCAGTATTTT.

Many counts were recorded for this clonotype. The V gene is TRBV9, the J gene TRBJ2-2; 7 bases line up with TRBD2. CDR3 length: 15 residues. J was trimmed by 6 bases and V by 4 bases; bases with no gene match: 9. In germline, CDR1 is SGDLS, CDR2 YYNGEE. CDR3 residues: CASSPHAGEAGELFF. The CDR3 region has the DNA TGTGCCAGCAGCCCTCACGCGGGGGAGGCCGGGGAGCTGTTTTTT.

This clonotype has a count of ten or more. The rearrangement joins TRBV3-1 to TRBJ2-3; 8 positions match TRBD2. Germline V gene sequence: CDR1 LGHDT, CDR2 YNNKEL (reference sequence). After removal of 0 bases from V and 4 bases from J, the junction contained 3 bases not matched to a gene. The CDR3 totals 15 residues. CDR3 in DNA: TGTGCCAGCAGCCAAGATCGGGGGGGCCCAGATACGCAGTATTTT. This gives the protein CASSQDRGGPDTQYF.

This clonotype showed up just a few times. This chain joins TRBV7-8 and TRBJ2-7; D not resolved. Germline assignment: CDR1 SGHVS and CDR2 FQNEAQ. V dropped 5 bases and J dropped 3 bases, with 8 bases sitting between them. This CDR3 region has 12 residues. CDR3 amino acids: CASSTQNYEQYV. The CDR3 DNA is TGTGCCAGCAGCACCCAGAACTACGAGCAGTACGTC.

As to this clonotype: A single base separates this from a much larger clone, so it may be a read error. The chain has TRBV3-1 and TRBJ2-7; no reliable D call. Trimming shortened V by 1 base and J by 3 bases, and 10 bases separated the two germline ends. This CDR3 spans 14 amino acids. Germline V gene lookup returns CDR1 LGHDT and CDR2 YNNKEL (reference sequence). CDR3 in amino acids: CASSQGPANYEQYF. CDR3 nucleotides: TGTGCCAGCAGCCAAGGGCCAGCGAACTACGAGCAGTACTTC.

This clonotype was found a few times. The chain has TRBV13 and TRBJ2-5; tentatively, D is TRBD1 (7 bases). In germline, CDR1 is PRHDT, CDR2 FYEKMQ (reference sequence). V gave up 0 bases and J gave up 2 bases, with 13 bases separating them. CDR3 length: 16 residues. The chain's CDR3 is CASSLGRRGEQETQYF. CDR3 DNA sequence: TGTGCCAGCAGCTTAGGCCGCAGGGGGGAACAAGAGACCCAGTACTTC. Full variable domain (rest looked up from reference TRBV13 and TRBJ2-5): AAGVIQSPRHLIKEKRETATLKCYPIPRHDTVYWYQQGPGQDPQFLISFYEKMQSDKGSIPDRFSAQQFSDYHSELNMSSLELGDSALYFCASSLGRRGEQETQYFGPGTRLLVL.

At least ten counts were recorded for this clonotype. The CDR3: CASSLPGTSGESSYEQYF. CDR3 bases: TGTGCCAGCAGCTTACCCGGGACTAGCGGGGAGAGCTCCTACGAGCAGTACTTC. The chain recombines TRBV7-8 with TRBJ2-7; TRBD2 agrees at 13 bases. Germline values: CDR1 SGHVS, CDR2 FQNEAQ. J lost 0 bases, V lost 2 bases, and 7 bases had no gene match. The CDR3 is made up of 18 amino acids.

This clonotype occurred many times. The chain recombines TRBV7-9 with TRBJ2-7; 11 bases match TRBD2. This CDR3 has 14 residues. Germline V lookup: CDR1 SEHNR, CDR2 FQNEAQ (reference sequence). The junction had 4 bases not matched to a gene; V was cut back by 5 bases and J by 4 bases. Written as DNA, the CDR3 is TGTGCCAGCAGCGCGACTAGCGGGGATTACGAGCAGTACTTC. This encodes CASSATSGDYEQYF.

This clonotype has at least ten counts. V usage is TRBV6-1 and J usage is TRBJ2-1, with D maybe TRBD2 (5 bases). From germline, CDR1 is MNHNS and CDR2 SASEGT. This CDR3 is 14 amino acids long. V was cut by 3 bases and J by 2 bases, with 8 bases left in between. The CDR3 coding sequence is TGTGCCAGCAGTGATGAGGGAACCTACAATGAGCAGTTCTTC. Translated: CASSDEGTYNEQFF.